The 2 T cell receptor beta chains listed next were all sequenced from one sample in a study of shared clonotypes between healthy human individuals. Clones were read by immunoSEQ multiplex PCR, and TCRdb kept only the in-frame ones, dropping some. The table has about 2.4 million clones, around nine tenths seen once; the top ten hold roughly 0.15%. The sequencing input was naive CD4+ T cells sorted from blood. Subset: CD45RA+ positively selected. The source is a man aged 18 to 29 in good health.

V and J are TRBV5-1 and TRBJ1-1; TRBD1 agrees at 9 bases. Germline CDR1 is SGHRS and CDR2 is YFSETQ. The CDR3 is 16 amino acids. The trim removed 3 bases at V and 0 bases at J, leaving 6 bases unmatched. The CDR3 protein is CASSSRDRVLNTEAFF. Written as DNA, the CDR3 is TGCGCCAGCAGCTCCCGGGACAGGGTTTTGAACACTGAAGCTTTCTTT.

This chain uses TRBV11-3 with TRBJ2-3, with a tentative D call TRBD1 (6 bases). Germline assignment: CDR1 SGHNT and CDR2 YENEEA. V lost 3 bases, J lost 2 bases, and 18 bases lay in between. The CDR3 has 17 residues. The CDR3 nucleotides read TGTGCCAGCAGCTTCAACGATTTCGGGACAACCACAGATACGCAGTATTTT. This encodes CASSFNDFGTTTDTQYF.